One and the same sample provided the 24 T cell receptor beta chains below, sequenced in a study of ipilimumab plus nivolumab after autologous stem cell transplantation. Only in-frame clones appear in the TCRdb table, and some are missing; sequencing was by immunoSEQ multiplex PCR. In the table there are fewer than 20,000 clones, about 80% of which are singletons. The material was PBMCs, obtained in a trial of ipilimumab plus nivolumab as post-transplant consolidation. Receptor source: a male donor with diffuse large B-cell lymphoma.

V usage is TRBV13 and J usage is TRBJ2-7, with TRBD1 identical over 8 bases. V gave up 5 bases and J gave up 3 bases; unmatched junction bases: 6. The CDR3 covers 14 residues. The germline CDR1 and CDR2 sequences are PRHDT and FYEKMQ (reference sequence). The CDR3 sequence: CASSRTGSFYEQYF. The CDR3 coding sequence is TGTGCCAGCAGCCGGACAGGGTCTTTCTACGAGCAGTACTTC.

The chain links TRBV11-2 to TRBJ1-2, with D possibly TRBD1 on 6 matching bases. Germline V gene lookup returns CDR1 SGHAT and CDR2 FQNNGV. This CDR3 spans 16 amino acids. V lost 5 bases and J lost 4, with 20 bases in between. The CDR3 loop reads CASSLRSRGAFYGYTF. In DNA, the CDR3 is TGTGCCAGCAGCCTAAGGTCCAGGGGAGCGTTCTATGGCTACACCTTC.

CDR3: CASSGRSNQPQHF. CDR3 bases: TGTGCCAGCAGTGGCCGCTCCAATCAGCCCCAGCATTTT. J is TRBJ1-5 and V is TRBV6-5; unclear D gene. Trimming shortened V by 5 bases and J by 3 bases, and 8 bases separated the two germline ends. The CDR3 spans 13 residues. Germline CDR1 and CDR2: MNHEY and SVGAGI.

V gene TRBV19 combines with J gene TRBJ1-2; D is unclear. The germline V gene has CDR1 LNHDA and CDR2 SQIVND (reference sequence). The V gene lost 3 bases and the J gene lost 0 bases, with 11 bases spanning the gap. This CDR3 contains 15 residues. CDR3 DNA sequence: TGTGCCAGTAGTATCGACGCCTCAGCTAACTATGGCTACACCTTC. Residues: CASSIDASANYGYTF.

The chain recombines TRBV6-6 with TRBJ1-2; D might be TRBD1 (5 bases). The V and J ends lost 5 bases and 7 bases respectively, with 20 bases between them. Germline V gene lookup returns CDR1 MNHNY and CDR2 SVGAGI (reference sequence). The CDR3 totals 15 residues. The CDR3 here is CASSTITGTKLGYTF. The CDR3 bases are TGTGCCAGCAGTACGATCACAGGTACCAAGCTTGGCTACACCTTC.

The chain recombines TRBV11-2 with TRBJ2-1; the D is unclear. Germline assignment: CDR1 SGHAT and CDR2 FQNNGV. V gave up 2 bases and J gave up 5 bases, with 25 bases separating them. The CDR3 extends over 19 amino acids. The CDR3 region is CASSLLPSPLGLYDNEQFF. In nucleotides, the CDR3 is TGTGCCAGCAGCTTACTTCCCTCCCCCTTGGGCTTATATGACAATGAGCAGTTCTTC.

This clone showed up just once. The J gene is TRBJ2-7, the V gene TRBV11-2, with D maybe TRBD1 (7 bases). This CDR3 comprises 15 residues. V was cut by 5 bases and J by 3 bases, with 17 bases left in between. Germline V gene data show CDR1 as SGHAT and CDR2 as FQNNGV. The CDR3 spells CASSQGGTAGYEQYF. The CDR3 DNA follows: TGTGCCAGCAGCCAAGGCGGGACAGCCGGCTACGAGCAGTACTTC.

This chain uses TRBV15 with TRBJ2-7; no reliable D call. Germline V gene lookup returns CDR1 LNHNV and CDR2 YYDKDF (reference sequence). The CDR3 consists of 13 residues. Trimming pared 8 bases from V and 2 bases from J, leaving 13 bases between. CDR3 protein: CATRRDVTYEQYF. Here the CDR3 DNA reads TGTGCCACCCGCCGCGACGTCACCTACGAGCAGTACTTC.

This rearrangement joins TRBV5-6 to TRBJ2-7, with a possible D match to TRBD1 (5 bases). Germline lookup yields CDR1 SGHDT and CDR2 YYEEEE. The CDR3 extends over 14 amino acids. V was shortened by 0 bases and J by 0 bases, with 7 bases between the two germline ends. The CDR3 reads CASSLGDSSYEQYF. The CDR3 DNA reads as TGTGCCAGCAGCTTGGGAGACAGCTCCTACGAGCAGTACTTC.

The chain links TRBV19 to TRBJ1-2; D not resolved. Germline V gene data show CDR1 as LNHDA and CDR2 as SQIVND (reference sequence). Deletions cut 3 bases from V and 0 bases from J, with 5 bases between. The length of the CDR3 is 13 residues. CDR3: CASSISTNYGYTF. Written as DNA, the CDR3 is TGTGCCAGTAGTATTTCGACTAACTATGGCTACACCTTC.

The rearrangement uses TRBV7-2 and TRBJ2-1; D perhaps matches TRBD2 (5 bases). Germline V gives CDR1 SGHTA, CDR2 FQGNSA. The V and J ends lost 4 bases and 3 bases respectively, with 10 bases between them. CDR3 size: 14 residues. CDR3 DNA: TGTGCCAGCAGCTCGGACGGACTCTACAATGAGCAGTTCTTC. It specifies CASSSDGLYNEQFF.

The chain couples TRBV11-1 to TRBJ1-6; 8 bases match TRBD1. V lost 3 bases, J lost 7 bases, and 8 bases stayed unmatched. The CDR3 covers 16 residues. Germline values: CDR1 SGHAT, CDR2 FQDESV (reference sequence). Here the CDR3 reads CASSLERTGNNSPLHF. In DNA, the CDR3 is TGTGCCAGCAGCTTGGAGAGGACAGGGAACAATTCACCCCTCCACTTT.

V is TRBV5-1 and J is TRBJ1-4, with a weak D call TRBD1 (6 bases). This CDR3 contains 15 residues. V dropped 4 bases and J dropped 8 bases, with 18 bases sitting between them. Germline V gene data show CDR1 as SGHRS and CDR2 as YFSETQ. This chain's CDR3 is CASSPRGPTPEKLFF. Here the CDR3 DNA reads TGCGCCAGCAGCCCCAGGGGACCTACGCCGGAAAAACTGTTTTTT.

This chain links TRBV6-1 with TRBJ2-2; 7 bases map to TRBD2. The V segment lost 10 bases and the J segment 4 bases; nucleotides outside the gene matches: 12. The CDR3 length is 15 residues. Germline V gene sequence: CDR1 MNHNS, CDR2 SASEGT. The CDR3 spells CATTVSSGPTGELFF. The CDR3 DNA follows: TGTGCCACCACCGTGTCTAGCGGTCCCACCGGGGAGCTGTTTTTT.

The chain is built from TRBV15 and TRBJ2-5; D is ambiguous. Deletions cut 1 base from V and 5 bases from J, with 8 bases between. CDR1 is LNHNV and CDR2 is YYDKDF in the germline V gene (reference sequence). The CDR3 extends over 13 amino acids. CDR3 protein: CATSRVAEETQYF. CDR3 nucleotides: TGTGCCACCAGCAGAGTCGCGGAGGAGACCCAGTACTTC.

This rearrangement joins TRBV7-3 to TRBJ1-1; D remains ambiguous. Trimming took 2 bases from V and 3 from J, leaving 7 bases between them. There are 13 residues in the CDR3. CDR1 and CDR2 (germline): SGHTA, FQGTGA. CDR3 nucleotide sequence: TGTGCCAGCAGCTTAGACCCCGACACTGAAGCTTTCTTT. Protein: CASSLDPDTEAFF.

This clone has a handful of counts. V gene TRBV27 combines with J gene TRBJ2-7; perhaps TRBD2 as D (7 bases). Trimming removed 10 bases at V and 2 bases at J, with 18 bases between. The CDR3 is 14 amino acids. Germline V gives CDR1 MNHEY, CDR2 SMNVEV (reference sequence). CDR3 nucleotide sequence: TGTGCCATCGGAAGGGGGGGCCCTACCTACGAGCAGTACTTC. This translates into CAIGRGGPTYEQYF.

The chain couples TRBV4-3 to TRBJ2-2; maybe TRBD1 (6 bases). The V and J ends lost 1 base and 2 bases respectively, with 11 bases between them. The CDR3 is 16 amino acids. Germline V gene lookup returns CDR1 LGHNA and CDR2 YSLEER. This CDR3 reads CASSQVLQGNTGELFF. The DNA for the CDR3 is TGCGCCAGCAGCCAAGTATTACAGGGAAACACCGGGGAGCTGTTTTTT.

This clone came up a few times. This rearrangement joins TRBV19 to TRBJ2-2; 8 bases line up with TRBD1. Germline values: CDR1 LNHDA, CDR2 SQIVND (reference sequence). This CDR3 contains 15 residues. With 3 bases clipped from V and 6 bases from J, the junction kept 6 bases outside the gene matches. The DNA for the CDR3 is TGTGCCAGTAGTATGAGTGGACAGGGCCCCGGGGAGCTGTTTTTT. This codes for CASSMSGQGPGELFF.

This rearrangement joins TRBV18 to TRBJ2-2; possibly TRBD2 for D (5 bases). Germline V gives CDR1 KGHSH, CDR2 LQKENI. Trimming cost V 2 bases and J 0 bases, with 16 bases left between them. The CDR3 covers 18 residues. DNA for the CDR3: TGTGCCAGCTCACCATTAATTCCGGGGTTGGCGAACACCGGGGAGCTGTTTTTT. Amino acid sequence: CASSPLIPGLANTGELFF.

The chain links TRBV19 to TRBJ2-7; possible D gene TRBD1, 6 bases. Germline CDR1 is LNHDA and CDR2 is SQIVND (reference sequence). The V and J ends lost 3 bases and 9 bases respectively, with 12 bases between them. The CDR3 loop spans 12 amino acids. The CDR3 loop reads CASSIDTQGQYF. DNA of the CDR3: TGTGCCAGTAGTATCGACACACAGGGGCAGTACTTC.

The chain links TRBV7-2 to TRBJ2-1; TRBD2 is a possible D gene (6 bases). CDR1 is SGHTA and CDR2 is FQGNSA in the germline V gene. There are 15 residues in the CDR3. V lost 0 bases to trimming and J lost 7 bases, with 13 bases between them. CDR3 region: CASSLASVGGNEQFF. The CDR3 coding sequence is TGTGCCAGCAGCTTAGCATCCGTCGGGGGAAATGAGCAGTTCTTC.

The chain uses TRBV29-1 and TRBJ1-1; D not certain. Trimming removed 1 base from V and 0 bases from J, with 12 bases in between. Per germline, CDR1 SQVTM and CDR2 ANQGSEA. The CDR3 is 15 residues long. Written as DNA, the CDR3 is TGCAGCGTTGAAGTCAGGATGTCTATGAACACTGAAGCTTTCTTT. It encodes CSVEVRMSMNTEAFF. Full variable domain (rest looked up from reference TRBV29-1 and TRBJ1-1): SAVISQKPSRDICQRGTSLTIQCQVDSQVTMMFWYRQQPGQSLTLIATANQGSEATYESGFVIDKFPISRPNLTFSTLTVSNMSPEDSSIYLCSVEVRMSMNTEAFFGQGTRLTVV.

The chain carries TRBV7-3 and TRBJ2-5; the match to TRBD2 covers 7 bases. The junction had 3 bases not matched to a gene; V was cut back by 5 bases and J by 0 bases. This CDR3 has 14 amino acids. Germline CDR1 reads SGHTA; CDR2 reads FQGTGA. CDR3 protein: CASSRGGYQETQYF. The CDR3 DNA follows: TGTGCCAGCAGCAGGGGAGGGTACCAAGAGACCCAGTACTTC.